The present T cell receptor (beta chain) was sequenced within a study of T cells in Graves' hyperthyroidism and ophthalmopathy. The TCR beta CDR3 regions underwent amplification using RNA transcripts as the source. First-round RT-PCR with HTBI primers amplified the TCR CDR3 region. TCRdb re-called the multiplex PCR reads with MiXCR, one entry per CDR3 protein. Of almost 600,000 distinct CDR3 sequences listed, under 60% were seen once; the top ten hold about 8.3%. Study outcomes and limitations: Through a model of 13 V-J features, ophthalmopathy was separated from stable hyperthyroidism. Also found in blood were most expanded thyroid clonotypes above 0.001.

Worth noting for this clonotype: Its antigen is undetermined.

Clinical symptoms, serum thyroxine and TRAb, thyroid ultrasound and orbital computed tomography together formed the diagnostic basis. Sequenced: peripheral blood or thyroid tissue (not recorded which). This clonotype was obtained from a woman aged 18-30 years with Graves' hyperthyroidism.

Here the CDR3 reads CASSQVGYQPQYF. The CDR3 bases are TGTGCCAGCAGCCAAGTGGGGTATCAGCCCCAGTACTTC. The chain uses TRBV4-2 and TRBJ2-5; the D is unclear. The germline CDR1 and CDR2 sequences are LGHNA and YNFKEQ. Trimming removed 1 base from V and 9 bases from J, with 12 bases in between. The CDR3 consists of 13 residues.